These T cell receptor beta chains were read from a single sample in a study of T-cell reconstitution after alpha-beta-depleted transplantation in children. TCRdb ran MiXCR on the PCR reads and lists one entry per CDR3 protein. The profile covers some 350,000 distinct CDR3 sequences, with about 9.4% appearing a single time and more than 2% taken by the ten largest. Source: PBMCs from the stem cell graft donor, taken from the stem cell graft. The receptor source for this set is a human donor who donated a stem cell graft to a child with acute lymphoblastic leukemia. The CDR3 runs from the conserved cysteine through the conserved F or W. D genes are given only for firm matches. Clone size is stated in some rows and not others, as once, few, many or a class when expanded.

d_gene	v_gene	abundance	j_gene	CDR3aa	CDR3nt
TRBD1	TRBV6-5	few	TRBJ1-1	CASSLFGGQGANTEAFF	TGTGCCAGCAGTTTATTTGGGGGACAGGGCGCGAACACTGAAGCTTTCTTT
-	TRBV4-2	many	TRBJ2-2	CASSQMGRIEELFF	TGTGCCAGCAGCCAAATGGGGAGGATTGAGGAGCTGTTTTTT
-	TRBV6-5	-	TRBJ2-7	CASSYSVSGGPRSYEQYF	TGTGCCAGCAGTTACTCTGTGAGCGGAGGACCTCGGTCCTACGAGCAGTACTTC
-	TRBV5-1	few	TRBJ2-4	CASSLVAGSAKNIQYF	TGCGCCAGCAGCTTGGTGGCGGGATCCGCCAAAAACATTCAGTACTTC
-	TRBV12-3/TRBV12-4	-	TRBJ2-1	CASKRTAGSSYNEQFF	TGTGCCAGCAAGAGGACCGCTGGGAGCTCCTACAATGAGCAGTTCTTC
TRBD2	TRBV27	many	TRBJ2-2	CASSFLADFTGELFF	TGTGCCAGCAGTTTCCTAGCGGACTTCACCGGGGAGCTGTTTTTT
TRBD1	TRBV30	few	TRBJ2-7	CAWMAIGDRPYEQYF	TGTGCCTGGATGGCCATCGGGGACAGGCCCTACGAGCAGTACTTC
TRBD1	TRBV20-1	many	TRBJ1-2	CSARGGQGANYGYTF	TGCAGTGCTAGAGGGGGACAGGGGGCAAACTATGGCTACACCTTC
TRBD2	TRBV12-3/TRBV12-4	-	TRBJ2-1	CASIQGLAPYNEQFF	TGTGCCAGCATCCAGGGACTAGCACCATACAATGAGCAGTTCTTC
-	TRBV5-6	-	TRBJ2-5	CASSLVWDETQYF	TGTGCCAGCAGCTTGGTCTGGGACGAGACCCAGTACTTC
-	TRBV30	-	TRBJ2-7	CAWSVDTDPSYEQYF	TGTGCCTGGAGTGTAGATACAGACCCTTCCTACGAGCAGTACTTC
-	TRBV4-1	-	TRBJ2-1	CASSQEPGVGYNEQFF	TGCGCCAGCAGCCAAGAGCCAGGGGTAGGCTACAATGAGCAGTTCTTC
TRBD1	TRBV5-1	many	TRBJ2-2	CASSFGQGITGELFF	TGCGCCAGCAGCTTCGGACAGGGAATCACCGGGGAGCTGTTTTTT
-	TRBV10-3	many	TRBJ2-3	CAIMSNTDTQYF	TGTGCCATCATGAGCAATACAGATACGCAGTATTTT
-	TRBV4-2	few	TRBJ1-1	CASSHERGSEAFF	TGTGCCAGCAGCCACGAGCGGGGCAGCGAAGCTTTCTTT
-	TRBV12-3/TRBV12-4	few	TRBJ2-7	CASSLGQGAVRYEQYF	TGTGCCAGCAGTTTGGGCCAAGGGGCAGTGCGATACGAGCAGTACTTC
-	TRBV7-3	-	TRBJ2-5	CASSLENGGETQYF	TGTGCCAGCAGCTTAGAGAACGGGGGAGAGACCCAGTACTTC
TRBD1	TRBV6-5	few	TRBJ2-7	CASSYSRADREYF	TGTGCCAGCAGTTACTCTAGGGCTGACAGGGAGTACTTC
TRBD2	TRBV12-3/TRBV12-4	-	TRBJ2-5	CASSLNIRLAGKFQETQYF	TGTGCCAGCAGCCTCAATATCCGACTAGCGGGAAAGTTTCAGGAGACCCAGTACTTC
-	TRBV15	-	TRBJ2-7	CATSRVLGQGDEQYF	TGTGCCACCAGCAGAGTCTTGGGGCAGGGTGACGAGCAGTACTTC
TRBD2	TRBV24-1	few	TRBJ2-3	CATSEAGTSGFEDTQYF	TGTGCCACCAGTGAAGCCGGGACTAGCGGTTTCGAAGATACGCAGTATTTT
-	TRBV7-2	few	TRBJ2-7	CASSIAPSDEQYF	TGTGCCAGCAGCATCGCCCCTAGCGACGAGCAGTACTTC
TRBD1	TRBV5-1	few	TRBJ1-2	CASSLGTGNGYTF	TGCGCCAGCAGCCTCGGGACAGGAAATGGCTACACCTTC
-	TRBV27	-	TRBJ2-2	CASSLGFIGGELFF	TGTGCCAGCAGTTTGGGCTTCATTGGCGGGGAGCTGTTTTTT
TRBD2	TRBV5-1	few	TRBJ2-3	CASSLGASGRTDTQYF	TGCGCCAGCAGCTTGGGGGCTAGCGGTCGCACAGATACGCAGTATTTT
TRBD1	TRBV7-6	many	TRBJ1-1	CASSLDRGRGTEAFF	TGTGCCAGCAGCTTAGACAGGGGGCGAGGGACTGAAGCTTTCTTT
TRBD1	TRBV9	many	TRBJ2-1	CASSPPWGTGGNEQFF	TGTGCCAGCAGCCCCCCATGGGGAACAGGGGGCAATGAGCAGTTCTTC
TRBD2	TRBV3-1	-	TRBJ2-2	CASSHQTSGSPGELFF	TGTGCCAGCAGCCACCAGACTAGCGGGAGTCCCGGGGAGCTGTTTTTT
TRBD2	TRBV20-1	few	TRBJ2-3	CSAPLAGTDTQYF	TGCAGTGCTCCCCTAGCGGGCACAGATACGCAGTATTTT
TRBD1	TRBV28	few	TRBJ2-4	CASSLGDRSFNIQYF	TGTGCCAGCAGTCTAGGGGACAGAAGCTTTAACATTCAGTACTTC
-	TRBV5-6	-	TRBJ2-7	CASSLGPISSYEQYF	TGTGCCAGCAGCTTGGGACCGATAAGCTCCTACGAGCAGTACTTC
-	TRBV6-1	many	TRBJ2-3	CASIRKGHGASTDTQYF	TGTGCCAGCATCAGGAAAGGGCACGGTGCTAGCACAGATACGCAGTATTTT
-	TRBV7-9	many	TRBJ1-5	CASSSQGFNQPQHF	TGTGCCAGCAGCTCCCAGGGATTCAATCAGCCCCAGCATTTT
-	TRBV4-3	many	TRBJ1-5	CASSQDRGGNSNQPQHF	TGCGCCAGCAGCCAAGATCGCGGGGGTAATAGCAATCAGCCCCAGCATTTT
-	TRBV24-1	few	TRBJ1-1	CATSDGTGTEAFF	TGTGCCACCAGTGACGGGACGGGAACTGAAGCTTTCTTT
-	TRBV29-1	-	TRBJ2-3	CSVEGGVLVADTQYF	TGCAGCGTTGAGGGAGGCGTACTAGTCGCGGATACGCAGTATTTT
-	TRBV4-3	-	TRBJ2-7	CASSQGSGVGYEQYF	TGCGCCAGCAGCCAAGGGTCAGGGGTGGGTTACGAGCAGTACTTC
TRBD1	TRBV5-1	-	TRBJ2-1	CASSNGQGAYNEQFF	TGCGCCAGCAGCAACGGACAGGGAGCATACAATGAGCAGTTCTTC